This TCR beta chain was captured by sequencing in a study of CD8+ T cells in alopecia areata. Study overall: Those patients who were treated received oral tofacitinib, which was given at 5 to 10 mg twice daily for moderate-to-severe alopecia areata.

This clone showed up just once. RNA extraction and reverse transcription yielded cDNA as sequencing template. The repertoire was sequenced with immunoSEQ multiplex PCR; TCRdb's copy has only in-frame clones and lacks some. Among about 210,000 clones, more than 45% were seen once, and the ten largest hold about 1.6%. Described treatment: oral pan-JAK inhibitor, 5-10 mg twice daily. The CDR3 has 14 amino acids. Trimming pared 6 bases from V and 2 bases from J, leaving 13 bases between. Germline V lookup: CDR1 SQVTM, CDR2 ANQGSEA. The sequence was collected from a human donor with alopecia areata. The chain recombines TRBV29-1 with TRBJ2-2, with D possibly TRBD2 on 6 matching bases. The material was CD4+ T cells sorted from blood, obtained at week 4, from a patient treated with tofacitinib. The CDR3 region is CSVRAGRNTGELFF. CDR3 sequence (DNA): TGCAGCGTCCGAGCGGGCCGAAACACCGGGGAGCTGTTTTTT.